This entry is about one TCR beta chain. No cognate antigen has been identified for it. No qualities accompany the bases; no much larger clone lies one base away. The data were obtained in a study of tumor-infiltrating lymphocytes in localized non-small cell lung cancer (dated by TCRdb to about 2021). As for the study more broadly: Patients whose samples were collected after neoadjuvant chemotherapy, as well as both smokers and never-smokers and several histologies, were included in the cohort. The overall ICON cohort was composed of around 140 surgical patients with localized non-small cell lung cancer whose tumors were resected. Alongside flow cytometry, multiplex immunofluorescence, RNA-seq, exome sequencing and proteomics, TCR sequencing was applied to the same patients as one of several integrated assays. From each patient came resected tumor tissue plus uninvolved lung tissue from that same patient, and the uninvolved lung tissue was described as non-adjacent to the tumor. A total of about 59 patients were part of the paired comparison of immunoSEQ T-cell fraction between tumor and uninvolved lung.

The immunoSEQ assay used for TCR sequencing gave the T-cell fraction in both tumor and uninvolved lung tissue. In the paper's pipeline: In the survival analysis, patients were divided into a high T-cell fraction group (upper tertile) and a low T-cell fraction group (lower two tertiles), and the two groups were compared using a log-rank test. Paired tumor versus uninvolved lung differences in T-cell fraction were tested with a signed-rank test. What TCRdb holds here is the immuneACCESS table cut down to in-frame rearrangements. Part of the clones is not present; checked against another copy, under half of the missing clones reflect an unresolved V gene, and the others are unexplained. V and J calls plus clone size are reproduced from that table; the DNA served to infer D and trimming. Across this sample there are 15,000 to 20,000 clones, with roughly 73% seen only once. Around 4.5% of the sample rests with the top ten.

V sheds 5 bases and J sheds 5 bases, leaving 16 bases between their ends. Reading the germline V gene (reference sequence) gives CDR1 SEHNR and CDR2 FQNEAQ. The CDR3 numbers 15 residues from cysteine through phenylalanine. Only the CDR3 part of the read is kept: 45 bases, read in frame from the first base. ICON enrollment began in early 2016, and the last patient was enrolled in late 2018. From a subcohort of some 76 patients, fresh tumor and matched uninvolved tissue were collected for in-depth immune analyses, including TCR sequencing. DNA isolated from bulk tissue, without cell sorting, was used for TCR sequencing. Broader findings and caveats from the paper: Tumor T-cell fraction from TCR sequencing was not associated with recurrence-free survival (p = 0.61). TCRbeta sequencing supported higher T cell infiltration in tumors than in uninvolved lung tissue, consistent with immunofluorescence CD3 counts. Different pieces of the same tissue were used for different assays, so technical variation could not be separated from intratumor heterogeneity. No difference in TCR-derived T-cell fraction was observed between the flow cytometry-defined immunotypes IM1 (good prognosis) and IM2 (poor prognosis). Assay coverage varied across patients depending on available tissue quantity, so only a subset of the cohort had TCR sequencing.

Rearrangement joined TRBV7-9 to TRBJ2-1; the D element might be TRBD1 or TRBD2, as each aligns at 5 bases. The clonotype originates from a human donor with non-small cell lung cancer. The material sequenced was lung tumor tissue. The CDR3 is CASSTLRGRNNEQFF. DNA sequence: TGTGCCAGCAGCACCTTGAGGGGAAGGAACAATGAGCAGTTCTTC.